This entry describes one T cell receptor beta chain. Its antigen remains unknown. Since a much larger clone is just one base distant, this may be a read error. The template was RNA from unsorted bulk tissue. The record originates from a study of tumor and adjacent non-tumor tissue in lung cancer. As for the study in general: Stage I to III disease affected roughly ten men and about five women aged about 31 to 76.

Overall study results and limits: In normal lung, the top 100 clones were significantly more dominant than in tumor. Shorter survival was associated with higher TCR diversity in tumors. Significantly higher TCR diversity was found in tumor than normal lung.

Germline V gene data show CDR1 as SGHRS and CDR2 as YFSETQ. The CDR3 is 16 amino acids. The library came from three nested PCR rounds adapted from ARM-PCR protocols. One entry per CDR3 protein results from TCRdb running MiXCR on the multiplex PCR reads. Here the sample spans around 79,000 distinct CDR3 sequences, around 70% being singletons. The rearrangement links TRBV5-1 to TRBJ2-6; maybe TRBD1 (5 bases). Sequencing input: lung tumor tissue. This TCR derives from a woman aged 40 to 49 with non-small cell lung cancer. CDR3 sequence reads: CASSNRQFSGADVLTF. CDR3 DNA: TGCGCCAGCTCTAACCGACAGTTCTCTGGGGCCGACGTCCTGACTTTC.